A selection of T cell receptor beta chains follows, all from one sample in a study of blood T cell repertoires in COVID-19. Sequencing was performed with immunoSEQ multiplex PCR; in TCRdb, only in-frame clones are kept and a portion is missing. The data show roughly 250,000 clones, with about 85% seen just once and just over 7% held by the top ten. Sequencing input: peripheral blood. The receptor source for this set is a man aged 55 to 70 who had recovered from COVID-19. Both conserved end residues are part of each CDR3. A D gene is named only where the DNA matches it firmly. The size field is filled for only some rows; it gives once, few, many or a size class.

v_gene,abundance,d_gene,len,j_gene,CDR3nt,CDR3aa
TRBV19,-,-,14,TRBJ1-3,TGTGCCAGTAGTACCTTAGGGGCTGGAAACACCATATATTTT,CASSTLGAGNTIYF
TRBV27,-,-,16,TRBJ2-6,TGTGCCAGCCGCTTAGGACAGCCCTCTGGGGCCAACGTCCTGACTTTC,CASRLGQPSGANVLTF
TRBV21-1,-,-,15,TRBJ2-1,TGTGCCAGCAGCTACCGGGACAGGGCAGTTAGGGAGCAGTTCTTC,CASSYRDRAVREQFF
TRBV20-1,-,-,13,TRBJ1-6,TGCAGTGCTAGTGGGGCAGGCAATTCACCCCTCCACTTT,CSASGAGNSPLHF
TRBV18,once,-,13,TRBJ1-2,TGTGCCAGCTCACACTTGGACAGCGGCCTCTACACCTTC,CASSHLDSGLYTF
TRBV20-1,-,TRBD1,15,TRBJ2-7,TGCAGTGCTAGTGACCCCCGGGACAGCTCCTACGAGCAGTACTTC,CSASDPRDSSYEQYF
TRBV5-6,-,TRBD2,17,TRBJ2-3,TGTGCCAGCAGCCACCTAGGGGCGGGGGGACCCACAGATACGCAGTATTTT,CASSHLGAGGPTDTQYF
TRBV6-1,-,-,16,TRBJ1-1,TGTGCCAGCAGTGAAGCGGCGACGGGGGTGAACACTGAAGCTTTCTTT,CASSEAATGVNTEAFF
TRBV24-1,-,TRBD1,16,TRBJ2-1,TGTGCCACCAGTGATCCTGGACAGGGTCCGTACAATGAGCAGTTCTTC,CATSDPGQGPYNEQFF
TRBV18,-,TRBD2,19,TRBJ2-3,TGTGCCAGCTCACCGGGTTCAGGTAGCGGGGTAGGAAGCACAGATACGCAGTATTTT,CASSPGSGSGVGSTDTQYF
TRBV29-1,few,-,14,TRBJ1-2,TGCAGCGTTGAATTTAGCAAAGCTAACTATGGCTACACCTTC,CSVEFSKANYGYTF
TRBV7-6,-,-,16,TRBJ1-2,TGTGCCAGCAGCTTAGGTGGTAGGCAGGGCATGAGCGGCTACACCTTC,CASSLGGRQGMSGYTF
TRBV11-3,-,TRBD1,15,TRBJ2-3,TGTGCCAGCAGCCCGAGGACAGGAGACACAGATACGCAGTATTTT,CASSPRTGDTDTQYF
TRBV6-2/TRBV6-3,-,-,14,TRBJ2-7,TGTGCCAGCAGTTCGGGCGGGGTCCGCTACGAGCAGTACTTC,CASSSGGVRYEQYF
TRBV7-2,few,-,15,TRBJ2-2,TGTGCCAGCCCGAACCTTCAGGGGAACACCGGGGAGCTGTTTTTT,CASPNLQGNTGELFF
TRBV7-6,-,TRBD2,16,TRBJ2-3,TGTGCCAGCAGCAATCTAGCGGGGGGCCTCACAGATACGCAGTATTTT,CASSNLAGGLTDTQYF
TRBV27,-,-,14,TRBJ1-4,TGTGCCAGCACCAAGGGGGGGAGGGATGAAAAACTGTTTTTT,CASTKGGRDEKLFF
TRBV27,-,TRBD1,17,TRBJ2-6,TGTGCCAGCAGAAGACAGGGGAAGCGGTCTGGGGCCAACGTCCTGACTTTC,CASRRQGKRSGANVLTF
TRBV25-1,-,TRBD1,13,TRBJ2-7,TGTGCCAGCACAGGACAGGGTCTGGGGGAGCAGTACTTC,CASTGQGLGEQYF
TRBV4-2,-,-,13,TRBJ2-7,TGTGCCAGCAGCCTCAGGGTTACCTACGAGCAGTACTTC,CASSLRVTYEQYF